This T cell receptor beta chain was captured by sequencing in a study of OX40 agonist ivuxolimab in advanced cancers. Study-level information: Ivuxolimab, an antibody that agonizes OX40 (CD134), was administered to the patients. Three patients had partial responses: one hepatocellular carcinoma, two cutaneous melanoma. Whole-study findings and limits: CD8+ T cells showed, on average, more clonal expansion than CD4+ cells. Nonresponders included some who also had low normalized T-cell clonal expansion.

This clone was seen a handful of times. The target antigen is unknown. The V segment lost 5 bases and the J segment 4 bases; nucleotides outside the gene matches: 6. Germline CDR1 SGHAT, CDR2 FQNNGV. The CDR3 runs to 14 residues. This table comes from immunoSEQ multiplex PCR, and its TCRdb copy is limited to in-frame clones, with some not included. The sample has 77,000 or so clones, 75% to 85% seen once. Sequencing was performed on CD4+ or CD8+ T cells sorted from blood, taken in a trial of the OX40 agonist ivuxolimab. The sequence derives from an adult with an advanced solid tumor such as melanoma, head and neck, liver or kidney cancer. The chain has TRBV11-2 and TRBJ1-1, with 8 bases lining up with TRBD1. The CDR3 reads CASSLPGQATEAFF. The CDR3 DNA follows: TGTGCCAGCAGCCTTCCGGGACAGGCCACTGAAGCTTTCTTT. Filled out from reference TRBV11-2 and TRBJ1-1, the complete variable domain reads EAGVAQSPRYKIIEKRQSVAFWCNPISGHATLYWYQQILGQGPKLLIQFQNNGVVDDSQLPKDRFSAERLKGVDSTLKIQPAKLEDSAVYLCASSLPGQATEAFFGQGTRLTVV.